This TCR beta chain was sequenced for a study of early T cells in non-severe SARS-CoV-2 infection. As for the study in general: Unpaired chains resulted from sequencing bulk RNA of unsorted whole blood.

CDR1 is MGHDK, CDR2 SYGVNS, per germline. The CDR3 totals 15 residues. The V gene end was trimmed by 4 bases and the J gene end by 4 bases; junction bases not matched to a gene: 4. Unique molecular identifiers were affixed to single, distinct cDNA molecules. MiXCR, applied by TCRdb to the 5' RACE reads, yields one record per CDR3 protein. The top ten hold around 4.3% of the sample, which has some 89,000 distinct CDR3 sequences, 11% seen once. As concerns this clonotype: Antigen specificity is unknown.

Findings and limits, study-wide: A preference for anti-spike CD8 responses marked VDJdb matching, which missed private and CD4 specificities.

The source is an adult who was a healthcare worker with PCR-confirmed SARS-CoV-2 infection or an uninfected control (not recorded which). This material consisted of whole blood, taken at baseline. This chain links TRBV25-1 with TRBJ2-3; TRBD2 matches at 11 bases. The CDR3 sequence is CASSGLAGGPDTQYF. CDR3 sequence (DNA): TGTGCCAGCAGTGGGTTAGCGGGGGGGCCAGATACGCAGTATTTT. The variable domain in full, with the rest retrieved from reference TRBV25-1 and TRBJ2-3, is EADIYQTPRYLVIGTGKKITLECSQTMGHDKMYWYQQDPGMELHLIHYSYGVNSTEKGDLSSESTVSRIRTEHFPLTLESARPSHTSQYLCASSGLAGGPDTQYFGPGTRLTVL.